A single sample gave rise to the 19 T cell receptor beta chains below, sequenced in a study of post-analysis software for immune sequencing data. Whole-study findings and limits: The five TRBV segments detected at higher frequency in patients than in controls included TRBV5-6, TRBV5-1 and TRBV20-1.

Which antigens these TCRs recognize remains unknown. Researchers reported that TCR beta cDNA libraries carried unique molecular identifiers. Via MiXCR, TCRdb re-called the PCR reads, giving one row per CDR3 protein. The sample gives about 540,000 distinct CDR3 sequences, 30% to 40% of which show up once; 4.5% to 7.5% is in the top ten. The sample consisted of blood. These receptors originate from a girl aged 2 to 17 with multiple sclerosis.

This clonotype was detected only a few times. The junction departs from germline at one end; a sequencing error may be responsible. The J gene is TRBJ2-1, the V gene TRBV29-1; D might be TRBD2 (7 bases). CDR1 is SQVTM and CDR2 is ANQGSEA in the germline V gene. The CDR3 loop spans 14 amino acids. In nucleotides, the CDR3 is TGCAGCGTTGTGCCGGGGGGCTCTTACAGTGAGCAGTTCTTC. It is translated as CSVVPGGSYSEQFF.

This clonotype has only a few counts. The rearrangement uses TRBV10-2 and TRBJ2-5; 7 bases align to TRBD2. The ends lost 0 bases at V and 1 base at J; junction bases unmatched: 8. The germline V gene encodes CDR1 WSHSY and CDR2 SAAADI. This CDR3 has 17 residues. Written as DNA, the CDR3 is TGCGCCAGCAGTGAGTCAGGGACTACTCTCTCCCAAGAGACCCAGTACTTC. Protein sequence: CASSESGTTLSQETQYF.

This chain joins TRBV5-1 and TRBJ2-3; TRBD1 aligns across 8 bases. CDR1 and CDR2 from the germline V gene are SGHRS and YFSETQ. The V and J ends lost 5 bases and 2 bases, in that order; junction bases with no gene match: 7. The CDR3 contains 15 residues. The CDR3 region is CASRLGQGATDTQYF. The CDR3 nucleotides read TGCGCCAGCAGACTAGGACAGGGAGCCACAGATACGCAGTATTTT.

This clonotype has a handful of counts. This chain links TRBV7-8 with TRBJ2-1; 7 positions agree with TRBD2. The CDR3 extends over 15 amino acids. CDR1 and CDR2 (germline): SGHVS, FQNEAQ. V shed 5 bases, J shed 3 bases, and the junction held 7 bases outside the gene matches. The CDR3 here is CASSPGGFSYNEQFF. The CDR3 bases are TGTGCCAGCAGCCCGGGGGGTTTCAGCTACAATGAGCAGTTCTTC.

The chain combines TRBV15 with TRBJ1-1; perhaps TRBD1 as D (5 bases). V lost 5 bases and J lost 7, with 14 bases in between. This CDR3 is 13 amino acids long. CDR1 LNHNV and CDR2 YYDKDF come from the germline V gene (reference sequence). The CDR3 loop is CATSDGDRVEAFF. As DNA, the CDR3 is TGTGCCACCAGCGACGGGGACCGCGTTGAAGCTTTCTTT.

This chain links TRBV6-1 with TRBJ1-5; D might be TRBD1 (5 bases). Germline V gene sequence: CDR1 MNHNS, CDR2 SASEGT. The CDR3 covers 16 residues. Trimming removed 0 bases at V and 3 bases at J, with 12 bases between. CDR3 sequence: CASSEAWTFYNQPQHF. The CDR3 coding sequence is TGTGCCAGCAGTGAAGCGTGGACATTTTACAATCAGCCCCAGCATTTT.

This clonotype was seen a handful of times. The V and J genes are TRBV20-1 and TRBJ1-1; D perhaps matches TRBD1 (5 bases). The germline gives CDR1 DFQATT, CDR2 SNEGSKA (reference sequence). V lost 5 bases and J 1 base, leaving 11 bases between the germline ends. The CDR3 runs 13 residues. CDR3 DNA: TGCAGTGCTGTCGGGACGGAGAACACTGAAGCTTTCTTT. Amino acid sequence: CSAVGTENTEAFF.

This rearrangement joins TRBV20-1 to TRBJ2-5, with 12 bases lining up with TRBD2. Germline trimming cut 6 bases from V and 11 bases from J; bases unmatched to any gene: 13. The CDR3 covers 14 residues. The germline V gene has CDR1 DFQATT and CDR2 SNEGSKA (reference sequence). The CDR3 reads CSAETSGGPREQYF. CDR3 coding DNA: TGCAGTGCGGAGACTAGCGGGGGACCTCGGGAGCAGTACTTC.

The J gene is TRBJ1-2, the V gene TRBV18; D is unresolved. With 1 base removed from V and 6 bases from J, the gap between germline ends came to 9 bases. The CDR3 length is 13 residues. The V gene's germline CDR1 is KGHSH and CDR2 LQKENI. The CDR3 sequence: CASSPLTRDGYTF. CDR3 nucleotide sequence: TGTGCCAGCTCACCACTTACTCGGGATGGCTACACCTTC. Using reference TRBV18 and TRBJ1-2 for the parts outside the CDR3, the full variable domain is NAGVMQNPRHLVRRRGQEARLRCSPMKGHSHVYWYRQLPEEGLKFMVYLQKENIIDESGMPKERFSAEFPKEGPSILRIQQVVRGDSAAYFCASSPLTRDGYTFGSGTRLTVV.

The genes are TRBV20-1 and TRBJ2-5; 7 bases fit TRBD2. V lost 6 bases, J lost 5 bases, and 12 bases stayed unmatched. The germline gives CDR1 DFQATT, CDR2 SNEGSKA (reference sequence). The CDR3 is 14 residues long. CDR3 region: CSAEGLQTRETQYF. Here the CDR3 DNA reads TGCAGTGCCGAGGGACTACAAACAAGGGAGACCCAGTACTTC.

The V gene is TRBV20-1, the J gene TRBJ2-5; weak D call: TRBD1 (5 bases). With 0 bases removed from V and 6 bases from J, the gap between germline ends came to 14 bases. Germline CDR1 and CDR2: DFQATT and SNEGSKA (reference sequence). This CDR3 contains 14 residues. The CDR3 is CSAREGLPGQTQYF. The CDR3 bases are TGCAGTGCTAGAGAAGGTCTACCAGGGCAGACCCAGTACTTC.

The sample holds a few counts of this clonotype. The rearrangement links TRBV6-5 to TRBJ2-7; 8 bases map to TRBD2. With V trimmed by 11 bases and J by 2 bases, 14 bases remained unmatched. The length of the CDR3 is 15 residues. Germline values: CDR1 MNHEY, CDR2 SVGAGI. The CDR3 DNA reads as TGTGCCCCGGTCCTCATCCGGGGGGGTACCTACGAGCAGTACTTC. It is translated as CAPVLIRGGTYEQYF.

CDR3 in DNA: TGTGCCAGCATCGGCCCGACGGGAGATACGCAGTATTTT. Its protein is CASIGPTGDTQYF. The chain combines TRBV27 with TRBJ2-3, with unresolved D. In germline, CDR1 is MNHEY, CDR2 SMNVEV (reference sequence). V was clipped by 7 bases and J by 5 bases, with 13 bases between them. The CDR3 length is 13 residues.

This clonotype showed up many times. The V and J genes are TRBV20-1 and TRBJ2-1; D might be TRBD2 (5 bases). Germline V gives CDR1 DFQATT, CDR2 SNEGSKA (reference sequence). Deletions cut 0 bases from V and 0 bases from J, with 9 bases between. The CDR3 loop spans 15 amino acids. The CDR3 bases are TGCAGTGCTAGAGAGGGGAGTCTCTCCTACAATGAGCAGTTCTTC. As protein: CSAREGSLSYNEQFF.

V and J are TRBV6-1 and TRBJ2-2; 7 nucleotides match TRBD2. CDR1 MNHNS and CDR2 SASEGT come from the germline V gene. The CDR3 runs to 15 residues. After removal of 3 bases from V and 6 bases from J, the junction contained 7 bases not matched to a gene. The CDR3 spells CASSEVTTSPGELFF. The CDR3 DNA is TGTGCCAGCAGTGAGGTCACGACTAGCCCCGGGGAGCTGTTTTTT.

This clonotype was picked up a small number of times. This chain joins TRBV6-1 and TRBJ1-2; 9 bases fit TRBD1. Unmatched junction bases numbered 15, after V lost 4 bases and J lost 6 bases. The CDR3 is 17 amino acids. Germline CDR1 is MNHNS and CDR2 is SASEGT. The CDR3 spells CASSAPTGGIDGDGYTF. In DNA, the CDR3 is TGTGCCAGCAGTGCCCCGACAGGGGGTATTGATGGTGATGGCTACACCTTC.

The chain has TRBV29-1 and TRBJ2-5; unclear D gene. The J call could be wrong; TRBJ2-1 is a better fit for the DNA end. This CDR3 contains 12 residues. Germline CDR1 reads SQVTM; CDR2 reads ANQGSEA. CDR3 protein: CSVSLGSETQFF. CDR3 nucleotide sequence: TGCAGCGTTTCATTGGGTTCGGAGACCCAGTTCTTC.

This clonotype was detected only a few times. This chain joins TRBV6-6 and TRBJ2-1; TRBD2 matches at 10 bases. CDR3 size: 15 residues. In germline, CDR1 is MNHNY, CDR2 SVGAGI (reference sequence). The junction had 3 bases not matched to a gene; V was cut back by 0 bases and J by 7 bases. In DNA form, the CDR3 reads TGTGCCAGCAGTTACTCGACTAGCGGGTCAAATGAGCAGTTCTTC. Its translation is CASSYSTSGSNEQFF.

The chain joins TRBV7-2 to TRBJ2-1; TRBD2 matches 15 bases. Trimming removed 5 bases from V and 5 bases from J; junction bases left unmatched: 13. Germline assignment: CDR1 SGHTA and CDR2 FQGNSA. The CDR3 totals 19 residues. The CDR3 nucleotides are TGTGCCAGCAGCCTCGGGCGGGGACTAGCGGGGGGTGCGAACAATGAGCAGTTCTTC. The encoded protein is CASSLGRGLAGGANNEQFF.